These T cell receptor beta chains were read from a single sample in a study of T cells after yellow fever vaccination. TCRdb processed the 5' RACE reads anew with MiXCR; each CDR3 protein has one entry. The sample yields 250,000 to 300,000 distinct CDR3 sequences, approximately 12% seen once. The starting material was CD4+ T cells sorted from PBMCs, obtained 45 days after the yellow fever booster vaccination. These TCRs come from a man younger than 40 who received the YFV17D yellow fever vaccine. Each CDR3 is given with its conserved first and last residue. The order of the fields is CDR3 length, clone size, V gene, D gene, J gene, CDR3 DNA, CDR3 protein. D genes are given only for firm matches. Size is omitted from some rows. Given values are once, few, many or a class for expanded clones.

14	few	TRBV20-1	TRBD1	TRBJ1-3	TGCAGTGTTGGGCAGGGGGCGTACGGAAACACCATATATTTT	CSVGQGAYGNTIYF
14	-	TRBV20-1	TRBD2	TRBJ2-7	TGCAGTGCTGCCGGGACTAGCGGTACCTACGAGCAGTACTTC	CSAAGTSGTYEQYF
15	few	TRBV28	-	TRBJ1-1	TGTGCCAGCAGCATAATTTTGGGAGGGACCACTGAAGCTTTCTTT	CASSIILGGTTEAFF
14	few	TRBV5-1	-	TRBJ2-7	TGCGCCAGCAGCTTGTTGGGGGGATGGGACGAGCAGTACTTC	CASSLLGGWDEQYF
14	few	TRBV4-3	-	TRBJ2-1	TGCGCCAGCAGCCCACGGGGCCAGTACAATGAGCAGTTCTTC	CASSPRGQYNEQFF
12	few	TRBV10-3	-	TRBJ2-7	TGTGCCATCAGGGAAGGGAGCAACGAGCAGTACTTC	CAIREGSNEQYF
16	-	TRBV12-3/TRBV12-4	TRBD1	TRBJ1-2	TGTGCCAGCAGTTTGGACAGGGGAAGAAGGGAATATGGCTACACCTTC	CASSLDRGRREYGYTF
14	-	TRBV18	-	TRBJ1-4	TGTGCCAGCTCACCGCCAGGGGATCCAGGAAAACTGTTTTTT	CASSPPGDPGKLFF
16	-	TRBV24-1	-	TRBJ2-1	TGTGCCACCAGTGATTTGGGATCGGGGACCTACAATGAGCAGTTCTTC	CATSDLGSGTYNEQFF
13	few	TRBV29-1	-	TRBJ2-3	TGCAGCGTTGAAAGGGGGGCCACAGATACGCAGTATTTT	CSVERGATDTQYF
16	few	TRBV6-5	-	TRBJ2-3	TGTGCCAGCAGTTACTCGTCTATTATCAGCACAGATACGCAGTATTTT	CASSYSSIISTDTQYF
14	few	TRBV7-7	-	TRBJ2-1	TGTGCCAGCAGCCCCTCACCCTCCTACAATGAGCAGTTCTTC	CASSPSPSYNEQFF
14	few	TRBV7-2	-	TRBJ2-2	TGTGCCAGCAGCTTAGTCCGTGGCACCGGGGAGCTGTTTTTT	CASSLVRGTGELFF
14	-	TRBV7-2	-	TRBJ2-7	TGTGCCAGCAGCTTAGGTGGGTTCACCTACGAGCAGTACTTC	CASSLGGFTYEQYF
12	-	TRBV12-3/TRBV12-4	-	TRBJ1-5	TGTGCCAGCAGCGGGGTCAATCAGCCCCAGCATTTT	CASSGVNQPQHF
14	-	TRBV12-3/TRBV12-4	-	TRBJ2-5	TGTGCCCCCAAAGCTGCTCTTACGAGTGAGACCCAGTACTTC	CAPKAALTSETQYF
15	few	TRBV11-2	-	TRBJ1-1	TGTGCCAGCAGCTTAGATCTGAGGGGGTTCACTGAAGCTTTCTTT	CASSLDLRGFTEAFF
14	-	TRBV9	-	TRBJ2-1	TGTGCCAGCAGCGTAGTGGGGACGTGGGATGAGCAGTTCTTC	CASSVVGTWDEQFF
15	many	TRBV7-9	-	TRBJ2-7	TGTGCCAGCAGCCCTAGGGGGGTCTACTCCTACGAGCAGTACTTC	CASSPRGVYSYEQYF
11	-	TRBV7-2	-	TRBJ2-7	TGTGCCAGCAGTTTAATGGGCGAGCAGTACTTC	CASSLMGEQYF
16	few	TRBV7-9	-	TRBJ1-3	TGTGCCAGCAGCCGAAGGGACGGGAGGTCTGGAAACACCATATATTTT	CASSRRDGRSGNTIYF
11	many	TRBV12-3/TRBV12-4	-	TRBJ2-1	TGTGCCAGCAGTTCAGGACAGTTGGGATTCTTC	CASSSGQLGFF
11	few	TRBV25-1	-	TRBJ2-2	TGTGCCAGCAGTGAGACCGGGGAGCTGTTTTTT	CASSETGELFF
12	-	TRBV11-2	-	TRBJ2-5	TGTGCCAGCAGCAATTATCTGGTGACCCAGTACTTC	CASSNYLVTQYF
20	few	TRBV6-2/TRBV6-3	TRBD2	TRBJ2-1	TGTGCCAGCAGTTACTCCCCAAGAGGCGGAGGCGGGAGCTCCTACAATGAGCAGTTCTTC	CASSYSPRGGGGSSYNEQFF
16	-	TRBV9	-	TRBJ2-1	TGTGCCAGCAGCGTAGCTAGCGCGAACTCCTACAATGAGCAGTTCTTC	CASSVASANSYNEQFF
13	-	TRBV7-9	-	TRBJ1-1	TGTGCCAGCAGCCTTACGGCGATCACTGAAGCTTTCTTT	CASSLTAITEAFF
13	-	TRBV20-1	-	TRBJ2-4	TGCAGTGCTAGAGCCAGAGACGGAGACATTCAGTACTTC	CSARARDGDIQYF
14	few	TRBV10-3	TRBD2	TRBJ2-1	TGTGCTGGGGCGGAGACTAGCGGGTTAAATGAGCAGTTCTTC	CAGAETSGLNEQFF
15	few	TRBV28	TRBD2	TRBJ2-4	TGTGCCAGCAGGCTGGAGACTAGCGCCAAAAACATTCAGTACTTC	CASRLETSAKNIQYF
15	few	TRBV18	TRBD1	TRBJ2-5	TGTGCCAGCTCGCTGGACAGGGCTTACCAAGAGACCCAGTACTTC	CASSLDRAYQETQYF
14	-	TRBV5-1	-	TRBJ2-7	TGCGCCAGCAGCTTCCGAGACCTTACTACCGAGCAGTACTTC	CASSFRDLTTEQYF
13	-	TRBV27	TRBD1	TRBJ2-1	TGTGCCATAAGACAGGGGGCCTACAATGAGCAGTTCTTC	CAIRQGAYNEQFF
12	-	TRBV20-1	TRBD2	TRBJ2-1	TGCAGTGCCGGGCGGGGGTACAATGAGCAGTTCTTC	CSAGRGYNEQFF
16	-	TRBV5-1	TRBD2	TRBJ2-5	TGCGCCAGCAGCTTGGAGTCTAGCGGGAGTGGAGAGACCCAGTACTTC	CASSLESSGSGETQYF
14	-	TRBV5-1	-	TRBJ2-3	TGCGCCAGCAGCTTGGCCGTCAGCACAGATACGCAGTATTTT	CASSLAVSTDTQYF
15	many	TRBV5-4	-	TRBJ2-3	TGTGCCAGCAGCTTGGGGGGAGGAGACACAGATACGCAGTATTTT	CASSLGGGDTDTQYF
15	few	TRBV18	TRBD2	TRBJ2-1	TGTGCCAGCTCACCTGGACTAGCGGGAGAAGCTGAGCAGTTCTTC	CASSPGLAGEAEQFF